This TCR beta chain was profiled in a study of T cell repertoires in cytomegalovirus infection. Findings and limits, study-wide: What dominated the ex vivo response were HLA-C-restricted CMV-specific TCR beta clonotypes.

This CDR3 has 17 amino acids. Trimming took off 1 base at V and 0 bases at J, with 10 bases between the two ends. The germline V gene has CDR1 SGHTA and CDR2 FQGNSA. The table lists this clonotype with a few counts. Its target is unknown. MiXCR, applied by TCRdb to the reads, yields one record per CDR3 protein. The sample has hundreds of thousands of distinct CDR3 sequences; around 29% are singletons. The sequence was collected from a human donor in good health (CMV status not recorded). Some clones in this sample may be carry-over from other donors' samples. The J gene is TRBJ2-6, the V gene TRBV7-2; D gene ambiguous. Sequenced material: cultured PBMCs, taken from culture after CMV antigen stimulation. This CDR3 is CASSLGSRFSGANVLTF. The CDR3 DNA sequence: TGTGCCAGCAGCTTAGGTTCCAGGTTCTCTGGGGCCAACGTCCTGACTTTC.